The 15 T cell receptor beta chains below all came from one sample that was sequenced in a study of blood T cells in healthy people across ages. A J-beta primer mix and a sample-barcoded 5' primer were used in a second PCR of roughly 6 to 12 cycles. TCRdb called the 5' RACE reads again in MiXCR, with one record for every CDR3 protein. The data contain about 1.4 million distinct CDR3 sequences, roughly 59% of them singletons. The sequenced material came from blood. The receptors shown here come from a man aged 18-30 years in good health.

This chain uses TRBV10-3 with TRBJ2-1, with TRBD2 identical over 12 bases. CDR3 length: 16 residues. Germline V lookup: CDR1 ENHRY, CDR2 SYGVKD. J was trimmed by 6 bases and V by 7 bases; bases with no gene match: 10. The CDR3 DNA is TGTGCCATCAAGGCTAGCGGGGGGGCGGCTACCAATGAGCAGTTCTTC. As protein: CAIKASGGAATNEQFF.

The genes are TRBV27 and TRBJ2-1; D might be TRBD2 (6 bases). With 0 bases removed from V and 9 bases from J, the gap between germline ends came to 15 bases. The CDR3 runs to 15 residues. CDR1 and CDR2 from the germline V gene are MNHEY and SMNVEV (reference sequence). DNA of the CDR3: TGTGCCAGCAGTTTATCGGGACTCGTTGAGCCTGAGCAGTTCTTC. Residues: CASSLSGLVEPEQFF.

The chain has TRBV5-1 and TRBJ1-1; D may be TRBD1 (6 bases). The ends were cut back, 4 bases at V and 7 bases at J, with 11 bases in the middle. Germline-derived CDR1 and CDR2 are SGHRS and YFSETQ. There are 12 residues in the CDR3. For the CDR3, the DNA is TGCGCCAGCAGCGATGTCAGGGGTGAAGCTTTCTTT. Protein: CASSDVRGEAFF.

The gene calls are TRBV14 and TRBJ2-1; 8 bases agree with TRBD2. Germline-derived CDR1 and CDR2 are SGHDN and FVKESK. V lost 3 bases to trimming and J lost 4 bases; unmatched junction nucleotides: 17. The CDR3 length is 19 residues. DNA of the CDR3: TGTGCCAGCAGCCACTTGCTCGTATTAGGCGGGGGGAATTACAATGAGCAGTTCTTC. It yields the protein CASSHLLVLGGGNYNEQFF.

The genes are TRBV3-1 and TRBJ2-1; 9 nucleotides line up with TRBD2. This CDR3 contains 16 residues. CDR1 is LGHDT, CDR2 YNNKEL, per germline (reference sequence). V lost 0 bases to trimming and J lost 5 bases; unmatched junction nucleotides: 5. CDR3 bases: TGTGCCAGCAGCCAAGAACAACCTAGCGGGGACAATGAGCAGTTCTTC. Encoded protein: CASSQEQPSGDNEQFF.

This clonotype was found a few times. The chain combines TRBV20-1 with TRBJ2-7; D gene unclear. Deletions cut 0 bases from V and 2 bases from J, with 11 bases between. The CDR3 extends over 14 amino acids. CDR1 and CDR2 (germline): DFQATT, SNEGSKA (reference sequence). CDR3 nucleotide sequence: TGCAGTGCTAGAGATATTGGCCTGACCTACGAGCAGTACTTC. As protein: CSARDIGLTYEQYF.

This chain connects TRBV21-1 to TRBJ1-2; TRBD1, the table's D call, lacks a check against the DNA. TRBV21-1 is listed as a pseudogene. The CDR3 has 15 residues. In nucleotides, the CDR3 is TGTGCCAGCAGCAAAGCCGGGGGGATGGTCTATGGCTACACCTTC. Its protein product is CASSKAGGMVYGYTF.

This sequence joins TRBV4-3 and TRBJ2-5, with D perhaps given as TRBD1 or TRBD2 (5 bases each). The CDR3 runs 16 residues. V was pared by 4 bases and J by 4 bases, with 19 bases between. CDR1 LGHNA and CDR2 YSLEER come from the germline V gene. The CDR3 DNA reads TGCGCCAGCAGCCGCACTCGGGACCTTGGGAGAGAGACCCAGTACTTC. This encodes CASSRTRDLGRETQYF.

The CDR3: CSARATNTGELFF. CDR3 bases: TGCAGCGCCAGGGCCACGAACACCGGGGAGCTGTTTTTT. The chain combines TRBV29-1 with TRBJ2-2; D is possibly TRBD1 (5 bases). The germline CDR1 and CDR2 sequences are SQVTM and ANQGSEA. The CDR3 contains 13 residues. The V and J ends lost 7 bases and 0 bases respectively, with 9 bases between them.

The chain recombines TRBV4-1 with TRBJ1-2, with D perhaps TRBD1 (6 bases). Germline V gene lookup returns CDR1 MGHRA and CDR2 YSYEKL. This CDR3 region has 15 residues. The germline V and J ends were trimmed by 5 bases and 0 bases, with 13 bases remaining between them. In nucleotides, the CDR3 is TGCGCCAGCAGCACCCGGACAGCGGCTAACTATGGCTACACCTTC. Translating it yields CASSTRTAANYGYTF.

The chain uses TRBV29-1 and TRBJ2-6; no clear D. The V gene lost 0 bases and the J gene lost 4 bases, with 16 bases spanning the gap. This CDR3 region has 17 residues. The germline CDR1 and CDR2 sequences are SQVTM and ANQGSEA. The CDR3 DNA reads TGCAGCGTTGAAGATCGCGCTAGAGTCGCAGGGGCCAACGTCCTGACTTTC. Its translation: CSVEDRARVAGANVLTF.

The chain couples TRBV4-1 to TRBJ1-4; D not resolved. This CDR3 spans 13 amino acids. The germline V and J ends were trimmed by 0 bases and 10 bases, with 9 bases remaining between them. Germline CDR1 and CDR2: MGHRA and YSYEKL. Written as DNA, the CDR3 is TGCGCCAGCAGCCAAGATGGGTTGGTAAAACTGTTTTTT. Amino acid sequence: CASSQDGLVKLFF.

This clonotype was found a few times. CDR3 nucleotide sequence: TGTGCCAGCAGACTCGCACAGGGCGGGTTAGAGACCCAGTACTTC. Its translation is CASRLAQGGLETQYF. This sequence joins TRBV6-5 and TRBJ2-5; tentative D call: TRBD1 (6 bases). Per the germline V gene, CDR1 is MNHEY and CDR2 is SVGAGI. This CDR3 comprises 15 residues. V lost 6 bases, J lost 4 bases, and 18 bases lay in between.

The DNA of the CDR3 is TGTGCCAGCTCACCACCGGCGGGGGACTATGGCTACACCTTC. Its translation: CASSPPAGDYGYTF. The genes are TRBV18 and TRBJ1-2; possibly TRBD1 for D (5 bases). The CDR3 consists of 14 residues. The germline V gene encodes CDR1 KGHSH and CDR2 LQKENI. The V end was cut by 0 bases, the J end by 3 bases, with 8 bases between.

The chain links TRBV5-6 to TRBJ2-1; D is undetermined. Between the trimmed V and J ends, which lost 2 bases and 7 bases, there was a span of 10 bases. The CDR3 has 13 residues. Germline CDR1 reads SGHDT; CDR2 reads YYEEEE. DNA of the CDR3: TGTGCCAGCAGCTTCCAGGTGAAGAATGAGCAGTTCTTC. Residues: CASSFQVKNEQFF.